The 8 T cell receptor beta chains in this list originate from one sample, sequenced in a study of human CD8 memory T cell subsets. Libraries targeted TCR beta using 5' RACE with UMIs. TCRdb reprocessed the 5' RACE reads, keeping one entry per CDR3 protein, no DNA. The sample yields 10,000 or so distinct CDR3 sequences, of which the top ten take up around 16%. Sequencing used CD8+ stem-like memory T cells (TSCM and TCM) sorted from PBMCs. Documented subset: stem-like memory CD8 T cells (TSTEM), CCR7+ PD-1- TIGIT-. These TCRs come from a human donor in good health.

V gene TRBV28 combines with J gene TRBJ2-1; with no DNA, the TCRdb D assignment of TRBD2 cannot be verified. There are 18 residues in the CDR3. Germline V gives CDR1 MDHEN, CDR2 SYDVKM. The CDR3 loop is CASSSYLLGSGGYNEQFF.

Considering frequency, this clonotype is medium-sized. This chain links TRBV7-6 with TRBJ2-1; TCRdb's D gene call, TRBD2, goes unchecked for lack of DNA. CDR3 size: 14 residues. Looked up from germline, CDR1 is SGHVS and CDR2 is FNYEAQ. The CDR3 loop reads CASSSLVGHNEQFF.

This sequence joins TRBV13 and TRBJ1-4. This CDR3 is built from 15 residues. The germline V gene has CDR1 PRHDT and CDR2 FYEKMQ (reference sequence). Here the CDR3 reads CASSLTMGTNEKLFF. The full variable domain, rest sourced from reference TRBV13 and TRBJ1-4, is AAGVIQSPRHLIKEKRETATLKCYPIPRHDTVYWYQQGPGQDPQFLISFYEKMQSDKGSIPDRFSAQQFSDYHSELNMSSLELGDSALYFCASSLTMGTNEKLFFGSGTQLSVL.

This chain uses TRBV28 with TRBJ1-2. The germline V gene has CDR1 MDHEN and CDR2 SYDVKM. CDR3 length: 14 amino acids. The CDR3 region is CASSQTRASYGYTF.

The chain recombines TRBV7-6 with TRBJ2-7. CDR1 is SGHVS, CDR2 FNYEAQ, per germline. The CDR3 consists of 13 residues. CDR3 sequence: CASSLGSSGEQYF.

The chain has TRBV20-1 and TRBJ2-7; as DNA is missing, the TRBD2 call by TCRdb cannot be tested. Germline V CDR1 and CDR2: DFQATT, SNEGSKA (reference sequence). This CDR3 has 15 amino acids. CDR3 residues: CSARDLSYGSREQYF.

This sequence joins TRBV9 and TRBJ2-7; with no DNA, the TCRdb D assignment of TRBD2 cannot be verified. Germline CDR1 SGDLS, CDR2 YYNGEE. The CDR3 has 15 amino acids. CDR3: CASSRGGLAGGEQYF.

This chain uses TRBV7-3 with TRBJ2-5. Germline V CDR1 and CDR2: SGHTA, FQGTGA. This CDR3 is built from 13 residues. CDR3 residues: CASSLWSEETQYF. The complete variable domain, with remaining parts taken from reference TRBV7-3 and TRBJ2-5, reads GAGVSQTPSNKVTEKGKYVELRCDPISGHTALYWYRQSLGQGPEFLIYFQGTGAADDSGLPNDRFFAVRPEGSVSTLKIQRTERGDSAVYLCASSLWSEETQYFGPGTRLLVL.